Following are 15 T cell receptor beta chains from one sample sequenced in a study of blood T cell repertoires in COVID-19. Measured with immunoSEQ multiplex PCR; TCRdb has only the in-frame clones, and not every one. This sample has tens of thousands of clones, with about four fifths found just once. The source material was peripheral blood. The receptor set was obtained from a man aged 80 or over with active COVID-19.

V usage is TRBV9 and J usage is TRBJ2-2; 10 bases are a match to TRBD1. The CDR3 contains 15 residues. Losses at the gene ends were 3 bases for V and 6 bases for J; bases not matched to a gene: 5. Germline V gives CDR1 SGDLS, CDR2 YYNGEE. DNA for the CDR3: TGTGCCAGCAGCGGAGGGACAGGGGATCCCGGGGAGCTGTTTTTT. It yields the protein CASSGGTGDPGELFF.

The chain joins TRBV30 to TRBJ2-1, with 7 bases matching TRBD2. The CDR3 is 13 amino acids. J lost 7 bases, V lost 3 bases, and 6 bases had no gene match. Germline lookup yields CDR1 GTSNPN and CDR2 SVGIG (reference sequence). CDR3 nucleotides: TGTGCCTGGAGCTGGCGGGGGTTTAATGAGCAGTTCTTC. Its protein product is CAWSWRGFNEQFF.

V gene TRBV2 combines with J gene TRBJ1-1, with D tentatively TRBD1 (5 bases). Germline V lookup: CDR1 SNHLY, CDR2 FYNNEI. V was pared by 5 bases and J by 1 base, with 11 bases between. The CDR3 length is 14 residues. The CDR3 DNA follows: TGTGCCAGCAGTTGGGGCAGGAAGAACACTGAAGCTTTCTTT. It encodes CASSWGRKNTEAFF.

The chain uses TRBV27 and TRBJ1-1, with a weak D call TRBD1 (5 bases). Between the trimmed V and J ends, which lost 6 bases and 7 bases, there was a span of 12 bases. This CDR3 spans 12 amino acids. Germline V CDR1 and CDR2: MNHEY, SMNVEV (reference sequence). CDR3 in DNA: TGTGCCAGCAGGACAGTGGGGGGTGAAGCTTTCTTT. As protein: CASRTVGGEAFF.

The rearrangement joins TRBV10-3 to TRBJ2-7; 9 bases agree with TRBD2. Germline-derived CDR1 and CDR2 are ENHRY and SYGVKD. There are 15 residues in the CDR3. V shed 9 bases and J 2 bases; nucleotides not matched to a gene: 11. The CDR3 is CAISGGPRTTYEQYF. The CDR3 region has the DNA TGTGCCATAAGCGGGGGGCCCCGTACTACCTACGAGCAGTACTTC.

DNA for the CDR3: TGTGCCAGCAGTTTTCGGGACTCCAGGAGGGAGCAGTACTTC. This encodes CASSFRDSRREQYF. The chain joins TRBV28 to TRBJ2-7; D perhaps matches TRBD2 (6 bases). The CDR3 covers 14 residues. The V end lost 3 bases, the J end lost 7 bases, and 16 bases lay between the germline ends. CDR1 and CDR2 (germline): MDHEN, SYDVKM.

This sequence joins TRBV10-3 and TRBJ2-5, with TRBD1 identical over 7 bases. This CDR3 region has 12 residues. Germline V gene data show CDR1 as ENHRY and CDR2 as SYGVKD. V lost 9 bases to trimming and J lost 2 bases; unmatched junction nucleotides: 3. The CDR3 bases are TGTGCCATTCAGGGACAGCAAGAGACCCAGTACTTC. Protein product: CAIQGQQETQYF.

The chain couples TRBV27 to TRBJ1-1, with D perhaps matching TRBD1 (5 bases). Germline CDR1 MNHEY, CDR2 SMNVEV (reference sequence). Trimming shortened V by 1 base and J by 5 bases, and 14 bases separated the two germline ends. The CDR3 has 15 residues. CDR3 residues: CASSLFRVSQTEAFF. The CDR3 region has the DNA TGTGCCAGCAGTTTATTCAGGGTGAGTCAGACTGAAGCTTTCTTT.

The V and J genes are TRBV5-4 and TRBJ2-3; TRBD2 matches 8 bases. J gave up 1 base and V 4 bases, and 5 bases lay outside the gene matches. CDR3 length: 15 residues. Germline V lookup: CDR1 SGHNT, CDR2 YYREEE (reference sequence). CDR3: CASSPYSGGTDTQYF. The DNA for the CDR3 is TGTGCCAGCAGCCCCTATAGCGGGGGCACAGATACGCAGTATTTT. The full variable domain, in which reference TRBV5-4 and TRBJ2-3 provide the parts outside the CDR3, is ETGVTQSPTHLIKTRGQQVTLRCSSQSGHNTVSWYQQALGQGPQFIFQYYREEENGRGNFPPRFSGLQFPNYSSELNVNALELDDSALYLCASSPYSGGTDTQYFGPGTRLTVL.

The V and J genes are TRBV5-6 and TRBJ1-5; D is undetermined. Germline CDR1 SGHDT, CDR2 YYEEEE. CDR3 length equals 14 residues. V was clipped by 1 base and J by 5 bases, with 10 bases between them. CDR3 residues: CASSLLGDYQPQHF. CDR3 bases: TGTGCCAGCAGCTTGCTAGGCGACTATCAGCCCCAGCATTTT.

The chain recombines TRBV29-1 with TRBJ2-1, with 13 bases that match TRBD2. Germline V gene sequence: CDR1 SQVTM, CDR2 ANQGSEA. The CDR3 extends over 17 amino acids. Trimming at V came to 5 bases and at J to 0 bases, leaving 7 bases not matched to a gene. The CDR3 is CSVWTSGGRSSYNEQFF. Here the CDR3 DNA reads TGCAGCGTTTGGACTAGCGGGGGCCGGAGCTCCTACAATGAGCAGTTCTTC.

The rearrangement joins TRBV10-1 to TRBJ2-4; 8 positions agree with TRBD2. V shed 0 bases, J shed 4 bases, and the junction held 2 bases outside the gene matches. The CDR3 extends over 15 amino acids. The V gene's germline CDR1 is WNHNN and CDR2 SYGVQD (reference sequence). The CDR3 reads CASSESASGKNIQYF. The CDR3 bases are TGCGCCAGCAGTGAGTCGGCTAGCGGGAAAAACATTCAGTACTTC.

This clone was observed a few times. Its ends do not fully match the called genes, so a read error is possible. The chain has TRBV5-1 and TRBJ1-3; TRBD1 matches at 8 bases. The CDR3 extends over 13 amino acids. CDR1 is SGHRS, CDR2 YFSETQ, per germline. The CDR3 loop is CASSGGQGSTIYF. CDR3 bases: TGCGCCAGCAGCGGAGGACAGGGAAGCACCATATATTTT.

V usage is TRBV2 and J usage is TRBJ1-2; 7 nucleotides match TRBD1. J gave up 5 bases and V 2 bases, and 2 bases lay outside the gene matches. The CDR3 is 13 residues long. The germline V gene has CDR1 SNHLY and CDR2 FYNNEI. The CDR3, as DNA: TGTGCCAGCAGTGAACCGACAGGGTATGGCTACACCTTC. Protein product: CASSEPTGYGYTF.

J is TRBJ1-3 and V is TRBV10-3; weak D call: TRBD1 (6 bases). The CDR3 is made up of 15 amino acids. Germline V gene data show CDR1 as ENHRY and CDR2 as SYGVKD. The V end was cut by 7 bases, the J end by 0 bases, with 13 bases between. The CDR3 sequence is CAITDRTSSGNTIYF. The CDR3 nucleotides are TGTGCCATCACTGACAGGACTTCCTCTGGAAACACCATATATTTT.